The rows below give T cell receptor beta chains drawn from one sample of a study of a mutant IDH1 vaccine in newly diagnosed glioma. No cognate antigen is known for these TCRs. Sequenced by immunoSEQ multiplex PCR; TCRdb stores in-frame clones only, minus some. Seen here are about 54,000 clones, around 84% observed once, and the top ten hold around 4.1%. Material: PBMCs, obtained from a glioma patient whose treatment included an IDH1 peptide vaccine. These receptor sequences come from a woman aged 18-29 years with glioma. Each CDR3 is given with its conserved first and last residue.

J gene,V gene,CDR3 protein
TRBJ2-7,TRBV2,CASMWTKTKNEQYF
TRBJ2-7,TRBV6-1,CASSTGGGGREQYF
TRBJ2-2,TRBV5-1,CASSLPVTGELFF
TRBJ2-7,TRBV10-2,CASRGQAAYEQYF
TRBJ2-2,TRBV4-3,CASSQDLQGNTGELFF
TRBJ1-2,TRBV7-2,CASSLEEGFSYGYTF
TRBJ2-7,TRBV12-5,CASGDYEQYF
TRBJ2-5,TRBV7-2,CASSRSWDSQETQYF
TRBJ2-2,TRBV6-1,CASSEPAGTGELFF
TRBJ2-1,TRBV2,CASSEDLAGSSYNEQFF
TRBJ2-7,TRBV11-3,CASSLGTSGRREQYF
TRBJ2-2,TRBV9,CASSVDPRGSWGELFF
TRBJ2-3,TRBV21-1,CASSVVSSGKPTTDTQYF
TRBJ2-3,TRBV6-6,CASSYSSGSTDTQYF
TRBJ2-1,TRBV6-5,CASSYVYDNEQFF
TRBJ1-2,TRBV10-3,CAIGVGGGSANYGYTF
TRBJ1-4,TRBV15,CATSRDYGGDRAKLFF
TRBJ2-7,TRBV19,CASSIGTRGGGYEQYF
TRBJ1-2,TRBV19,CASSRTGDDYGYTF
TRBJ2-1,TRBV19,CASSIGTGEGNEQFF
TRBJ1-1,TRBV29-1,CSVGRGSGNTEAFF
TRBJ1-1,TRBV6-6,CASSYRHRGWAEAFF
TRBJ2-7,TRBV6-5,CASSQGRPSNEQYF
TRBJ2-7,TRBV5-6,CASSLASYEQYF
TRBJ2-3,TRBV13,CASSPTRTDTQYF
TRBJ2-3,TRBV10-3,CAIRPLATDTQYF
TRBJ2-1,TRBV19,CASSHRGSYNEQFF
TRBJ2-7,TRBV4-2,CASSHRPGYEQYF
TRBJ1-2,TRBV2,CASSGGTGYTFNYGYTF
TRBJ2-7,TRBV5-3,CATSGAYEQYF
TRBJ2-3,TRBV5-5,CASSPSYTGLVPPDTQYF
TRBJ2-7,TRBV5-4,CASSSGLAGYEQYF
TRBJ1-2,TRBV29-1,CSVQQDSYGYTF
TRBJ2-3,TRBV15,CATRGDYLDTDTQYF
TRBJ1-1,TRBV7-9,CASSLSVSGSAEAFF
TRBJ2-3,TRBV30,CAWRSLGLADTQYF
TRBJ2-7,TRBV4-2,CASSQDGGGAYEQYF
TRBJ1-1,TRBV5-8,CASRWPDEAFF
TRBJ2-2,TRBV19,CASRQGRSGELFF